The text below deals with one T cell receptor (beta chain). The sample is drawn from a study of blood T cell repertoires in COVID-19. Study at large: Sites in the United States, Italy and Spain provided acute and convalescent COVID-19 samples. T cells, B-cell-depleted T cells, or PBMCs supplied cDNA or gDNA.

Per the original methods: Scientists estimated how many nucleated cells there were by amplifying reference gene primers. Sequencing was performed with immunoSEQ multiplex PCR; in TCRdb, only in-frame clones are kept and a portion is missing. V and J calls and clone size are as listed in that table; D and trimming were resolved from the DNA. The table includes about 480,000 clones, 88% detected once. This sequence was found in a woman aged 45-59 years with COVID-19, enrolled during active disease. Sequenced material: peripheral blood.

The CDR3 is CASSPGGLAVNTGELFF. CDR3 DNA sequence: TGTGCCAGCAGCCCCGGGGGACTAGCGGTGAACACCGGGGAGCTGTTTTTT. J is TRBJ2-2 and V is TRBV7-9, with 11 bases lining up with TRBD2. Germline V gene data show CDR1 as SEHNR and CDR2 as FQNEAQ (reference sequence). J lost 1 base, V lost 5 bases, and 6 bases had no gene match. This CDR3 spans 17 amino acids.